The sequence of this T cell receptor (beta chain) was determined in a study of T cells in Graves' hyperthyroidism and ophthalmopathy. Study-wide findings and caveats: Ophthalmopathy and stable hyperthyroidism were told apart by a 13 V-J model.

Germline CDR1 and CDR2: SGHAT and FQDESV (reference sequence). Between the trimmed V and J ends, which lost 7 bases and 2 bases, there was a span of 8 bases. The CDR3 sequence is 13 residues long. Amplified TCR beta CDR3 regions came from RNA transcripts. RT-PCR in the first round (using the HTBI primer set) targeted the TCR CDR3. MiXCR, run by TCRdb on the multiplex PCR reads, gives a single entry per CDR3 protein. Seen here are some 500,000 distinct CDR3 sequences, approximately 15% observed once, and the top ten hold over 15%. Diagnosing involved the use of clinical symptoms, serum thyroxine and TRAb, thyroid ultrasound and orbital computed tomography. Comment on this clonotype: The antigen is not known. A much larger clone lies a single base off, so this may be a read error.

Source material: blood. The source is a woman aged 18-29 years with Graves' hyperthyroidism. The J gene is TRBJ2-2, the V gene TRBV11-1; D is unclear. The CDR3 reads CASNPVNTGELFF. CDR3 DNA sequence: TGTGCCAGCAATCCAGTCAACACCGGGGAGCTGTTTTTT.